Listed below are T cell receptor beta chains from one sample, sequenced in a study of cytomegalovirus exposure and HLA in healthy donors. Only in-frame clones appear in the TCRdb table, and some are missing; sequencing was by immunoSEQ multiplex PCR. The sample shows roughly 200,000 clones, approximately 70% of them seen only once. The sample was PBMCs. The receptors come from a middle-aged man in good health and CMV-seropositive. Each CDR3 is given with its conserved first and last residue. Fields, in order: V gene, clone size, D gene, J gene, CDR3 DNA, CDR3 protein. D genes are given only for firm matches. For some rows the clone size is stated as once, few or many, or as a class when expanded; others skip it.

V: TRBV6-5; size: -; D: -; J: TRBJ2-3; DNA: TGTGCCAGCAGTGCAGGGTTCGGCACAGATACGCAGTATTTT; CDR3: CASSAGFGTDTQYF
V: TRBV27; size: few; D: -; J: TRBJ1-2; DNA: TGTGCCAGCAGTTTCGGCCGGAACCAGGCGGGCGGCTACACCTTC; CDR3: CASSFGRNQAGGYTF
V: TRBV5-1; size: once; D: -; J: TRBJ1-5; DNA: TGCGCCAGCAGCTTGTCCGGGGATCAGCCCCAGCATTTT; CDR3: CASSLSGDQPQHF
V: TRBV4-1; size: -; D: -; J: TRBJ2-3; DNA: TGCGCCAGCAGTCTTTTACATCCTAGCACAGATACGCAGTATTTT; CDR3: CASSLLHPSTDTQYF
V: TRBV19; size: few; D: TRBD1; J: TRBJ1-6; DNA: TGTGCCAGTAGTGAACAGGGGGGGGGTTCACCCCTCCACTTT; CDR3: CASSEQGGGSPLHF
V: TRBV9; size: few; D: -; J: TRBJ2-2; DNA: TGTGCCAGCAGCCCTATATACACCGGGGAGCTGTTTTTT; CDR3: CASSPIYTGELFF
V: TRBV7-6; size: -; D: -; J: TRBJ2-1; DNA: TGTGCCAGCAGCTTAGGAGGGTATTACCACAATGAGCAGTTCTTC; CDR3: CASSLGGYYHNEQFF
V: TRBV9; size: -; D: -; J: TRBJ2-5; DNA: TGTGCCAGCAGCCCTCGGACAGCAATCCAAGAGACCCAGTACTTC; CDR3: CASSPRTAIQETQYF
V: TRBV6-6; size: -; D: TRBD2; J: TRBJ2-2; DNA: TGTGCCAGCAGTCGAAATAGCGGGGGGGCCCCCGGGGAGCTGTTTTTT; CDR3: CASSRNSGGAPGELFF
V: TRBV7-6; size: -; D: -; J: TRBJ2-5; DNA: TGTGCCAGCAGCTTAGGGGCCTCGACCCAAGAGACCCAGTACTTC; CDR3: CASSLGASTQETQYF
V: TRBV5-1; size: -; D: -; J: TRBJ2-1; DNA: TGCGCCAGCAGCGGTCAAGGGACTTACAATGAGCAGTTCTTC; CDR3: CASSGQGTYNEQFF
V: TRBV10-1; size: -; D: -; J: TRBJ2-7; DNA: TGCGCCAGCAGGGTACACAACGAGCAGTACTTC; CDR3: CASRVHNEQYF
V: TRBV23-1; size: -; D: -; J: TRBJ1-5; DNA: TGCGCCAGCAGTCAGCAAAGCGGGGGGTCTGACAGGCAGCCCCAGCATTTT; CDR3: CASSQQSGGSDRQPQHF
V: TRBV28; size: -; D: -; J: TRBJ1-2; DNA: TGTGCCAGCAGTCTCGACAGGACCCGCTATGGCTACACCTTC; CDR3: CASSLDRTRYGYTF
V: TRBV19; size: -; D: TRBD1; J: TRBJ1-1; DNA: TGTGCCAGTAGTATTAGAGACAGGGGCAACACTGAAGCTTTCTTT; CDR3: CASSIRDRGNTEAFF
V: TRBV9; size: -; D: TRBD2; J: TRBJ2-5; DNA: TGTGCCAGCAGCGTAGGTGGCGGGGGGATCCAAGAGACCCAGTACTTC; CDR3: CASSVGGGGIQETQYF
V: TRBV27; size: -; D: -; J: TRBJ1-6; DNA: TGTGCCAGCAGTCCGCGCGCCGACAGGCTCGATAATTCACCCCTCCACTTT; CDR3: CASSPRADRLDNSPLHF
V: TRBV5-6; size: -; D: -; J: TRBJ2-3; DNA: TGTGCCAGCAGCCCGACGGGGAACACAGATACGCAGTATTTT; CDR3: CASSPTGNTDTQYF
V: TRBV6-6; size: -; D: -; J: TRBJ2-7; DNA: TGTGCCAGCAGTCACCGGGAGTACGCCTACGAGCAGTACTTC; CDR3: CASSHREYAYEQYF
V: TRBV25-1; size: -; D: TRBD1; J: TRBJ1-1; DNA: TGTGCCAGCAGTTTTGGAGGGGGCGCTGAAGCTTTCTTT; CDR3: CASSFGGGAEAFF
V: TRBV7-2; size: -; D: TRBD2; J: TRBJ2-1; DNA: TGTGCCAGCAGCTCCTCAAGCGGGGCGCTACGAAATGAGCAGTTCTTC; CDR3: CASSSSSGALRNEQFF
V: TRBV7-6; size: -; D: TRBD2; J: TRBJ2-7; DNA: TGTGCCAGCAGCTTAAGCGGGGGTACCTACGAGCAGTACTTC; CDR3: CASSLSGGTYEQYF
V: TRBV11-2; size: few; D: -; J: TRBJ1-3; DNA: TGTGCCAGCAGCTCTGGCGGGGCGGTCATATATTTT; CDR3: CASSSGGAVIYF
V: TRBV5-6; size: -; D: -; J: TRBJ1-5; DNA: TGTGCCAGCAGCTTGGGCGCTGGGCCCCAGCATTTT; CDR3: CASSLGAGPQHF
V: TRBV10-3; size: few; D: TRBD1; J: TRBJ2-1; DNA: TGTGCCACCGAACCCCTGGGACAGGGTAGTGATGAGCAGTTCTTC; CDR3: CATEPLGQGSDEQFF
V: TRBV7-9; size: -; D: TRBD2; J: TRBJ2-3; DNA: TGTGCCAGCAGCCCCCCGGGGGGGGTGGGCCCAGATACGCAGTATTTT; CDR3: CASSPPGGVGPDTQYF
V: TRBV21-1; size: once; D: -; J: TRBJ1-5; DNA: TGTGCCAGCATCCCCTACTCGGACAGGCTTAAACAGCCCCAGCATTTT; CDR3: CASIPYSDRLKQPQHF
V: TRBV27; size: few; D: -; J: TRBJ1-5; DNA: TGTGCCAGCAGTCCATACCGGATAGCCAGCAATCAGCCCCAGCATTTT; CDR3: CASSPYRIASNQPQHF
V: TRBV18; size: few; D: TRBD2; J: TRBJ2-5; DNA: TGTGCCAGCTCACCGGTTGCGGGGGGGCAAGAGACCCAGTACTTC; CDR3: CASSPVAGGQETQYF
V: TRBV7-8; size: -; D: TRBD2; J: TRBJ2-5; DNA: TGTGCCAGCAGCTTAGGGGATTGGACTAGCGGGGATGGTTACCAAGAGACCCAGTACTTC; CDR3: CASSLGDWTSGDGYQETQYF
V: TRBV4-1; size: few; D: TRBD1; J: TRBJ1-6; DNA: TGCGCCAGCAGCCAAGAGGAGGGGGCCGGGGGATCACCCCTCCACTTT; CDR3: CASSQEEGAGGSPLHF
V: TRBV7-6; size: few; D: TRBD1; J: TRBJ2-2; DNA: TGTGCCAGCAGCTTAGACAGGGGGGACACCGGGGAGCTGTTTTTT; CDR3: CASSLDRGDTGELFF
V: TRBV25-1; size: -; D: -; J: TRBJ1-5; DNA: TGTGCCAGCAGTGCGGGTAGAGATCAGCCCCAGCATTTT; CDR3: CASSAGRDQPQHF
V: TRBV12-2; size: few; D: -; J: TRBJ1-4; DNA: TGTGCAAGTCGCCCAGAGCAGGGTGGTGAAAAACTGTTTTTT; CDR3: CASRPEQGGEKLFF
V: TRBV5-1; size: once; D: -; J: TRBJ1-1; DNA: TGCGCCAGCAGCTTCAGGGAGGGCACTGAAGCTTTCTTT; CDR3: CASSFREGTEAFF
V: TRBV28; size: -; D: TRBD2; J: TRBJ2-6; DNA: TGTGCCAGCAGAATCGGGGGGGCGCTTCTTTCTGGGGCCAACGTCCTGACTTTC; CDR3: CASRIGGALLSGANVLTF
V: TRBV6-5; size: -; D: -; J: TRBJ1-2; DNA: TGTGCCAGCACCCAAGGGACACTAGGCTACACCTTC; CDR3: CASTQGTLGYTF
V: TRBV18; size: -; D: -; J: TRBJ1-2; DNA: TGTGCCAGCTCACCAGAACGGGGGGGTAACTATGGCTACACCTTC; CDR3: CASSPERGGNYGYTF
V: TRBV19; size: once; D: TRBD1; J: TRBJ1-5; DNA: TGTGCCAGTAGTCCTCTAAAGGGACAGGGAAATCAGCCCCAGCATTTT; CDR3: CASSPLKGQGNQPQHF
V: TRBV28; size: -; D: -; J: TRBJ2-7; DNA: TGTGCCAGCATAACAAGGGGCTCCTACGAGCAGTACTTC; CDR3: CASITRGSYEQYF
V: TRBV7-6; size: -; D: TRBD1; J: TRBJ1-1; DNA: TGTGCCAGCAGCTTATATGGGGGTGGGGGCCGGGACAGAAACACTGAAGCTTTCTTT; CDR3: CASSLYGGGGRDRNTEAFF
V: TRBV5-4; size: -; D: -; J: TRBJ2-1; DNA: TGTGCCAGCAGCTTGGGGCTCGGAGGGGTATTCAATGAGCAGTTCTTC; CDR3: CASSLGLGGVFNEQFF
V: TRBV5-1; size: -; D: -; J: TRBJ2-7; DNA: TGCGCCAGCCAAAGCGCGGACAGATTCGGGTCCTACGAGCAGTACTTC; CDR3: CASQSADRFGSYEQYF
V: TRBV5-1; size: many; D: -; J: TRBJ1-1; DNA: TGCGCCAGCAGTTTTAGGGGTGAAGCTTTCTTT; CDR3: CASSFRGEAFF
V: TRBV29-1; size: -; D: TRBD1; J: TRBJ2-7; DNA: TGCAGCGTTGGGGACAGGGCCTCCTACGAGCAGTACTTC; CDR3: CSVGDRASYEQYF
V: TRBV19; size: -; D: -; J: TRBJ1-1; DNA: TGTGCCAGTAGTATAGGGCGGGGAGGAGAAGCTTTCTTT; CDR3: CASSIGRGGEAFF
V: TRBV19; size: few; D: TRBD1; J: TRBJ1-1; DNA: TGTGCCAGTACTCTGACAGGGTACACCCACGAAGCTTTCTTT; CDR3: CASTLTGYTHEAFF
V: TRBV27; size: -; D: -; J: TRBJ1-6; DNA: TGTGCCAGCAGTTTATCTCTTACAGGGATAGATTCACCCCTCCACTTT; CDR3: CASSLSLTGIDSPLHF
V: TRBV7-2; size: few; D: TRBD2; J: TRBJ2-7; DNA: TGTGCCAGCTCGCTAGCGGGGGAATTCTACGAGCAGTACTTC; CDR3: CASSLAGEFYEQYF